This TCR beta chain came from a study of regulatory T cells in long-lasting Graves disease (dated by TCRdb to about 2021). A note on the overall study: Antithyroid drugs had been taken for less than 3 months by newly diagnosed Graves' disease patients. A total of approximately 35 samples underwent TCR sequencing: some 13 from persistent and approximately 20 from newly diagnosed Graves' disease patients. The study was registered as a clinical trial and conducted in China. Persistent Graves' disease patients were compared with newly diagnosed Graves' disease patients by peripheral blood TCR sequencing and RNA sequencing.

The time point label, read with the paper, signifies: newly diagnosed GD, antithyroid drugs for less than 3 months. For both TCR sequencing and RNA sequencing, RNA was extracted from PBMCs using TRIzol. The diagnosis of Graves' disease followed American Thyroid Association guidelines. The patients came from an endocrinology department in Xi'an, China. Each patient gave approximately 10 milliliters of peripheral blood, collected in an EDTA anticoagulant tube. PBMCs were isolated by Ficoll Paque Plus density gradient separation without further T cell sorting. An Agilent 2100 Bioanalyzer and agarose gel were used to check RNA quality, while a NanoDrop 2000 measured RNA concentration. Here is what the overall study found, with its caveats: Patients with persistent disease shared more public clonotypes (around 3,000) than newly diagnosed patients did (about 1,000). Preferential use of TRBV28, TRBJ1-2 and TRBJ2-5 was observed in persistent disease, whereas TRBV20-1 and TRBJ2-1 were favored in newly diagnosed disease. Lower TCR Shannon entropy and fewer highly expanded clones were observed in persistent Graves' disease patients than in newly diagnosed patients, which suggested clonal expansion. The study examined only peripheral blood because the primary lesion, thyroid tissue, could not be accessed. The small sample size was acknowledged by the authors as a limitation that may reduce accuracy. Only the TCR beta chain was sequenced and analyzed.

Points on this clonotype: Its recognized antigen is unknown. It has no much larger one-base neighbor in the sample; base qualities were not kept.

Preparation of the library involved multiplex PCR. Sequenced using an Illumina HiSeq 4000. CDR3 regions were amplified by Arm-PCR with iRepertoire HTBI primers to construct TCR beta libraries. Gel purification was performed on PCR products prior to sequencing. In the paper's pipeline: Gene usage analysis of CDR3 amino acid clonotypes relied on the 55 to 80 TRBV and more than twelve TRBJ segments identified across samples. Filtered high-quality paired reads were merged into contigs using COPE and FqMerger. Contigs were aligned with BLAST to IMGT TRBV, TRBD and TRBJ reference genes, and CDR3 was defined per IMGT. Any clonotype with a frequency above 0.1% was classified as a highly expanded clone. Repertoire diversity was measured by Shannon entropy, and V-J evenness by the Gini coefficient. Clonotypes shared by more than one individual were considered public. The public reads were reprocessed in TCRdb via fastp at Q25 and MiXCR, keeping in-frame beta chains. Rows with a matching CDR3 protein are joined into one entry that keeps the most common DNA and genes. TCRdb, not the authors, supplied the V and J calls. The sample table contains roughly 430,000 distinct CDR3 sequences; only one count was recorded for about a sixth of them. Around 10% of the sample lies in the top ten.

Sequences LGHDT (CDR1) and YNNKEL (CDR2) are obtained from the germline V gene (reference sequence). Relative to germline, V is 3 bases shorter and J is 6 bases shorter, with 18 bases between their ends. The CDR3 contains 16 residues, cysteine and phenylalanine counted. This entry keeps only the CDR3 DNA: 48 bases, framed from base 1. The same specimen was also included in a second study, on T cells in Graves' hyperthyroidism and ophthalmopathy. According to the second study: Stable Graves' hyperthyroidism was defined as the absence of progression to ophthalmopathy over 18 months of follow-up. Hyperthyroidism patients were newly diagnosed, had a disease duration of under 2 months, and were aged 18 to 65 years. The study excluded patients with uncontrolled infections, other autoimmune diseases, pregnancy or lactation. Clinical symptoms, serum thyroxine and TRAb, thyroid ultrasound, and orbital computed tomography formed the basis for the diagnoses. The first round of RT-PCR for the TCR CDR3 was performed with the HTBI primer set and the Qiagen OneStep RT-PCR kit. Most expanded thyroid clonotypes (frequency above 0.001) were also detected in blood, a finding suggesting that blood repertoires may reflect thyroid immune responses. A 13 V-J signature model separated ophthalmopathy from stable hyperthyroidism, with approximately 87% sensitivity and 81.08% specificity in cross-validation and 80%/75% in testing. In validation, progression to ophthalmopathy was predicted by the model with 70.59% sensitivity and nearly 75% specificity, a median of approximately 6.5 months before onset. TCR V-J signatures able to tell the groups apart were searched for in a discovery cohort of 100 patients, of whom 43 had Graves' ophthalmopathy and roughly 58 had stable Graves' hyperthyroidism. Prospective prediction of ophthalmopathy was tested in an independent validation cohort consisting of fewer than 20 hyperthyroidism patients and more than 15 patients who later progressed to ophthalmopathy. The 85 to 100 discovery patients were randomly split 7:3 into training and test sets. In addition, the study compared T-cell repertoires in thyroid tissue and in blood from six Graves' hyperthyroidism patients. After sampling, hyperthyroidism patients received methimazole starting at 30 mg daily, and ophthalmopathy patients received high-dose intravenous methylprednisolone. The libraries were constructed in a second round of multiplex PCR and then size-selected and purified. Paired-end sequencing of the libraries was performed with 100 bp reads on an Illumina HiSeq2000. Raw data were processed with SOAPnuke, discarding reads with adapters, uncalled bases, mean Phred below 15, or no exact constant-primer or identifier match. High-quality paired reads were merged with COPE v1.2.5, and unique nucleotide sequences were defined as clonotypes. Clonotypes were aligned to IMGT TRBV, TRBD and TRBJ reference segments using MiTCR v1.1. Only V-J combinations with frequency above 0.0001, covering roughly 99% of repertoires, were analysed. A TCS score was defined as the ratio of F50 (clonal expansion) to E x V (chaos), with BLOSUM62-based TCRdist applied between CDR3 peptides within each V-J. Welch's t-statistics and random forest reduced around 520 V-J features to roughly 13, which were used in a naive Bayes classifier (R e1071). Sample size was not statistically predetermined, and blinding of investigators to group allocation was not performed. TCR Vbeta CDR3 sequencing of roughly 140 peripheral blood samples (about 45 ophthalmopathy, 75 or so hyperthyroidism and about 17 progressor patients) is reported in the paper.

This TCR was sampled from a woman aged 25 to 39 with Graves disease. Donor details come from another sample of the same person, matched by shared clones. The chain is made from TRBV3-1 and TRBJ2-4, with TRBD2 perhaps the D gene, on 5 matching bases. This specimen was peripheral blood mononuclear cells (PBMCs), taken at new diagnosis, from a patient treated with antithyroid drugs. The CDR3 in this case is CASSHPRVPVGNIQYF. The DNA sequence reads TGTGCCAGCAGCCACCCGAGGGTTCCTGTAGGAAACATTCAGTACTTC. Extended through the reference TRBV3-1 and TRBJ2-4 proteins, this CDR3 yields the full variable domain: DTAVSQTPKYLVTQMGNDKSIKCEQNLGHDTMYWYKQDSKKFLKIMFSYNNKELIINETVPNRFSPKSPDKAHLNLHINSLELGDSAVYFCASSHPRVPVGNIQYFGAGTRLSVL.